This entry is about one T cell receptor (beta chain). Its antigen is unknown. Nothing much larger sits one base from this clone, and base qualities are not available. The sample is drawn from a study of early T cells in non-severe SARS-CoV-2 infection (dated by TCRdb to the early 2020s). With respect to the entire study: TCR sequencing used bulk RNA from unsorted whole blood, so alpha and beta chains could not be paired.

The library was obtained by 5' RACE. The data were produced on a NextSeq 500. Unique molecular identifiers were attached to individual cDNA molecules in the TCR library protocol so that sequencing error and PCR bias could be corrected. Both TCR alpha and beta chains were sequenced, and tight co-correlation was observed between alpha and beta sequence abundances in each sample. In the original analysis: Decombinator V4 was used to annotate TCR sequences for V gene, J gene and CDR3. TCRs were defined as expanded if a significant change between any two time points was detected under a Poisson model with p below 0.0001. Abundances of TCRs were expressed as counts per million after normalisation to the total number of TCRs sequenced in each sample. TRAV1-2 paired with TRAJ12, TRAJ20 or TRAJ33 defined MAIT TCRs, while TRAV10 paired with TRAJ18 defined iNKT TCRs. A search of VDJdb, accessed on 1 November 2021, was run for TCRs annotated to CMV, EBV and SARS-CoV-2, with TCRs annotated for multiple antigens excluded. TCRdb trimmed the raw reads at Q25, called clones with MiXCR and kept productive beta chains. Each CDR3 protein gets just one entry, which takes the most common genes and DNA from the rows behind it. It is TCRdb's table, rather than the study itself, that gives the V and J calls and clone size. The table for this sample lists around 47,000 distinct CDR3 sequences; around 10% of them were counted only once. The ten largest make up 21% of the sample.

Results the study describes overall, beyond this receptor: VDJdb matching was skewed toward anti-spike CD8 responses and likely underestimated virus-specific expansions by missing private and CD4 specificities.

The germline V gene encodes CDR1 SGHTA and CDR2 FQGNSA. Trimming removed 6 bases from V and 4 bases from J, leaving 9 bases between the germline ends. The CDR3, from cysteine to phenylalanine, totals 12 residues. The read is trimmed to its CDR3 DNA, 36 bases read in frame from base 1. The study was a case-control design nested within a healthcare worker cohort in London, UK, with weekly nasopharyngeal swab PCR tests and blood sampling. Healthcare workers were enrolled in the week of the UK lockdown, from 23 to 31 March 2020, and were followed every week for up to roughly 16 weeks. The source of this sequence is an adult who was a healthcare worker with PCR-confirmed SARS-CoV-2 infection or an uninfected control (not recorded which). The sequencing sample was made of whole blood. The sequence links TRBV7-2 to TRBJ1-2; TRBD1 is perhaps the D gene, given 6 matching bases. The CDR3 protein sequence reads: CASRGQIYGYTF. DNA sequence: TGTGCCAGCAGAGGACAGATCTATGGCTACACCTTC.